This T cell receptor beta chain was sequenced for a study of control samples from healthy donors and cancer patients. The germline gives CDR1 LNHDA, CDR2 SQIVND (reference sequence). The CDR3 is 12 residues long. V gave up 8 bases and J gave up 0 bases, with 8 bases separating them. The method was immunoSEQ multiplex PCR; TCRdb's version includes in-frame clones alone and lacks a portion of them. The table has 90,000 to 100,000 clones, over 60% seen once. Sequenced sample: blood. The TCR was taken from a woman aged 30 to 39 in good health. This rearrangement joins TRBV19 to TRBJ2-7; no definite D call. The CDR3 bases are TGTGCCAGTGTAAGCAACTCCTACGAGCAGTACTTC. It encodes CASVSNSYEQYF.